This TCR beta chain appears in the sequencing data of a study of blood T cell repertoires in COVID-19. Clones were sequenced by immunoSEQ multiplex PCR, and TCRdb holds only the in-frame ones, with some missing. The table shows around 80,000 clones, with roughly 76% occurring only once. The TCR originated in an elderly woman with active or convalescent COVID-19. Sequencing was performed on peripheral blood.

CDR3 sequence reads: CASSDRGGIEKLFF. DNA of the CDR3: TGCGCCAGCTCCGACAGGGGAGGGATCGAAAAACTGTTTTTT. The chain links TRBV5-1 to TRBJ1-4; TRBD1 matches at 8 bases. CDR3 length equals 14 residues. Per the germline V gene, CDR1 is SGHRS and CDR2 is YFSETQ. The J segment lost 8 bases and the V segment lost 7 bases, leaving 10 bases of the junction unmatched.